The 32 T cell receptor beta chains in this list originate from one sample, sequenced in a study of T cell repertoires in cytomegalovirus infection (dated by TCRdb to the late 2010s). Sequencing was performed on an Illumina HiSeq 1500. TCRdb handled the public reads itself, with Q25 trimming in fastp and clone calling in MiXCR, and kept productive beta chains. Rows with a matching CDR3 protein are joined into one entry that keeps the most common DNA and genes. This sample has about 920,000 distinct CDR3 sequences in its table, and roughly 31% of those were observed once. 11% to 15% of the sample belongs to the ten largest clones. In the paper's terms, the treatment or condition label means: in vitro stimulation with specific CMV peptide epitopes to enrich CMV-specific T cells. These TCRs are of unknown antigen specificity. Sequenced here: cultured CD8+ T cells from PBMCs, sampled from culture after CMV antigen stimulation. The receptor set was obtained from a human donor in good health (CMV status not recorded). Some clones in this sample may be carry-over from other donors' samples.

This clonotype was observed many times. This chain links TRBV7-8 with TRBJ1-1; D is undetermined. V lost 5 bases to trimming and J lost 5 bases, with 12 bases between them. This CDR3 is 13 amino acids long. Germline V gene data show CDR1 as SGHVS and CDR2 as FQNEAQ. The DNA of the CDR3 is TGTGCCAGCAGCATTGACCGGGGAACTGAAGCTTTCTTT. Encoded protein: CASSIDRGTEAFF.

The CDR3 bases are TGTGCCAGCAGCGCCTCCGCCAGTTTTGTTAGTAGTGAGCAGTACTTC. Encoded protein: CASSASASFVSSEQYF. The chain combines TRBV9 with TRBJ2-7; D not resolved. Germline lookup yields CDR1 SGDLS and CDR2 YYNGEE. V was trimmed by 3 bases and J by 7 bases, leaving 23 bases between them. The CDR3 covers 16 residues.

This clonotype was detected a few times. The J gene is TRBJ2-7, the V gene TRBV7-9; 7 bases map to TRBD1. CDR1 is SEHNR and CDR2 is FQNEAQ in the germline V gene (reference sequence). Trimming cost V 1 base and J 2 bases; bases outside gene matches: 5. This CDR3 has 15 amino acids. CDR3 amino acids: CASSLGRTGPYEQYF. CDR3 nucleotide sequence: TGTGCCAGCAGCTTAGGCCGGACAGGCCCCTACGAGCAGTACTTC.

V is TRBV28 and J is TRBJ1-5, with D tentatively TRBD1 (5 bases). The CDR3 contains 13 residues. Germline V lookup: CDR1 MDHEN, CDR2 SYDVKM. Trimming removed 11 bases from V and 2 bases from J, with 13 bases in between. CDR3 nucleotide sequence: TGTGCCGCCCAGAGGGGTGGCAATCAGCCCCAGCATTTT. The encoded protein is CAAQRGGNQPQHF.

This clonotype showed up many times. The chain is built from TRBV12-3 or TRBV12-4 and TRBJ2-7, with a possible D match to TRBD2 (6 bases). The length of the CDR3 is 14 residues. Trimming removed 6 bases from V and 5 bases from J, with 17 bases in between. The CDR3, as DNA: TGTGCCAGCAGCCCCGAGGGGAGGTACCACGAGCAGTACTTC. Protein product: CASSPEGRYHEQYF.

The rearrangement joins TRBV29-1 to TRBJ1-2, with TRBD1 matching over 9 bases. After removal of 4 bases from V and 5 bases from J, the junction contained 17 bases not matched to a gene. The V gene's germline CDR1 is SQVTM and CDR2 ANQGSEA. The CDR3 sequence is 17 residues long. CDR3 in DNA: TGCAGCGTTGCGGTACGGGACAGGGAGCTGGCGTTGTATGGCTACACCTTC. It specifies CSVAVRDRELALYGYTF. Looking up the rest from reference TRBV29-1 and TRBJ1-2 gives the full variable domain: SAVISQKPSRDICQRGTSLTIQCQVDSQVTMMFWYRQQPGQSLTLIATANQGSEATYESGFVIDKFPISRPNLTFSTLTVSNMSPEDSSIYLCSVAVRDRELALYGYTFGSGTRLTVV.

As regards this clonotype: A much larger clone lies one base from this, so it may be a read error. The rearrangement uses TRBV6-6 and TRBJ2-1; TRBD1 might be the D (6 bases). The CDR3 extends over 15 amino acids. The germline V gene encodes CDR1 MNHNY and CDR2 SVGAGI (reference sequence). The CDR3 coding sequence is TGTGCCAACAGTGCCTCAGACAGGAGGCACAATGAGCAGTTCTTC. Its protein product is CANSASDRRHNEQFF.

In its sample, this clonotype was seen a few times. This chain joins TRBV25-1 and TRBJ1-2, with D possibly matching TRBD1 (6 bases). Trimming pared 0 bases from V and 4 bases from J, leaving 18 bases between. This CDR3 spans 17 amino acids. Germline values: CDR1 MGHDK, CDR2 SYGVNS. The CDR3 spells CASSEYFGGQKGYGYTF. Written as DNA, the CDR3 is TGTGCCAGCAGTGAATACTTCGGCGGACAGAAGGGCTATGGCTACACCTTC.

This chain joins TRBV4-1 and TRBJ1-1; D is ambiguous. The CDR3 totals 13 residues. Germline V CDR1 and CDR2: MGHRA, YSYEKL. V lost 3 bases and J 4 bases, leaving 9 bases between the germline ends. The CDR3 protein is CASSHYRGTEAFF. CDR3 nucleotides: TGCGCCAGCAGCCATTACCGTGGCACTGAAGCTTTCTTT.

This clonotype was detected only a few times. V is TRBV5-4 and J is TRBJ2-5, with 9 bases matching TRBD2. J was trimmed by 5 bases and V by 0 bases; bases with no gene match: 8. The CDR3 contains 16 residues. The germline CDR1 and CDR2 sequences are SGHNT and YYREEE (reference sequence). CDR3 sequence: CASSLAKASGVETQYF. The CDR3 region has the DNA TGTGCCAGCAGCTTGGCCAAGGCTAGCGGGGTGGAGACCCAGTACTTC.

CDR3 DNA sequence: TGCGCCAGCAGCTTCCACAGGGCGAATGAGCAGTTCTTC. Its translation is CASSFHRANEQFF. The rearrangement joins TRBV5-1 to TRBJ2-1, with a weak D call TRBD1 (6 bases). Germline-derived CDR1 and CDR2 are SGHRS and YFSETQ. The CDR3 runs 13 residues. Trimming removed 2 bases at V and 7 bases at J, with 10 bases between.

This clonotype turned up a few times. This chain uses TRBV7-9 with TRBJ1-5; tentatively, D is TRBD1 (6 bases). The germline CDR1 and CDR2 sequences are SEHNR and FQNEAQ (reference sequence). Trimming cost V 4 bases and J 1 base, with 11 bases left between them. The CDR3 spans 15 residues. The DNA of the CDR3 is TGTGCCAGCAGCTCGGACAGCCAGAGCAATCAGCCCCAGCATTTT. It is translated as CASSSDSQSNQPQHF.

The chain employs TRBV7-2 and TRBJ2-7, with D unclear. CDR1 is SGHTA and CDR2 is FQGNSA in the germline V gene. V was cut by 2 bases and J by 5 bases, with 13 bases left in between. This CDR3 has 14 residues. The CDR3 here is CASSLFWDGNEQYV. CDR3 bases: TGTGCCAGCAGCTTATTCTGGGATGGGAACGAGCAGTACGTC.

Ten or more counts support this clonotype. This chain links TRBV7-6 with TRBJ2-1, with TRBD1 matching over 11 bases. The CDR3 runs 16 residues. The junction had 5 bases not matched to a gene; V was cut back by 3 bases and J by 4 bases. Per germline, CDR1 SGHVS and CDR2 FNYEAQ. The CDR3 region has the DNA TGTGCCAGCAGCTTCGAGGACAGGGGGCCTTACAATGAGCAGTTCTTC. Protein product: CASSFEDRGPYNEQFF. The complete variable domain, with remaining parts taken from reference TRBV7-6 and TRBJ2-1, reads GAGVSQSPRYKVTKRGQDVALRCDPISGHVSLYWYRQALGQGPEFLTYFNYEAQQDKSGLPNDRFSAERPEGSISTLTIQRTEQRDSAMYRCASSFEDRGPYNEQFFGPGTRLTVL.

This sequence joins TRBV3-1 and TRBJ2-1; maybe TRBD2 (6 bases). V dropped 3 bases and J dropped 9 bases, with 12 bases sitting between them. CDR1 LGHDT and CDR2 YNNKEL come from the germline V gene (reference sequence). The CDR3 is 13 residues long. Here the CDR3 DNA reads TGTGCCAGCAGCCAGGGAACAGCGGGTGAGCAGTTCTTC. Its protein is CASSQGTAGEQFF.

CDR3 in DNA: TGTGCCAGCTCACCGAGAGGCGCCAGGGGGTGGGGCACTGAAGCTTTCTTT. It yields the protein CASSPRGARGWGTEAFF. The chain carries TRBV18 and TRBJ1-1, with TRBD1 matching 7 bases. The CDR3 is 17 residues long. V shed 3 bases and J 4 bases; nucleotides not matched to a gene: 14. Germline assignment: CDR1 KGHSH and CDR2 LQKENI.

This clonotype has more than one count but fewer than ten. The chain joins TRBV7-9 to TRBJ2-1; perhaps D is TRBD1 or TRBD2 (6 bases each). V was trimmed by 4 bases and J by 4 bases, leaving 14 bases between them. This CDR3 comprises 15 residues. Germline V lookup: CDR1 SEHNR, CDR2 FQNEAQ (reference sequence). This CDR3 is CASSSGALAYNEQFF. Written as DNA, the CDR3 is TGTGCCAGCAGCTCGGGGGCCCTCGCATACAATGAGCAGTTCTTC.

The J gene is TRBJ1-2, the V gene TRBV19; 8 positions agree with TRBD1. V lost 6 bases, J lost 3 bases, and 9 bases stayed unmatched. The CDR3 sequence is 15 residues long. From germline, CDR1 is LNHDA and CDR2 SQIVND (reference sequence). CDR3 coding DNA: TGTGCCAGTAGGGTCAACAGGGGACAGGACTATGGCTACACCTTC. It specifies CASRVNRGQDYGYTF. Filled out from reference TRBV19 and TRBJ1-2, the complete variable domain reads DGGITQSPKYLFRKEGQNVTLSCEQNLNHDAMYWYRQDPGQGLRLIYYSQIVNDFQKGDIAEGYSVSREKKESFPLTVTSAQKNPTAFYLCASRVNRGQDYGYTFGSGTRLTVV.

J is TRBJ2-1 and V is TRBV6-1, with 11 bases identical to TRBD2. Germline V gives CDR1 MNHNS, CDR2 SASEGT. This CDR3 has 14 amino acids. Trimming at V came to 2 bases and at J to 7 bases, leaving 1 base not matched to a gene. The chain's CDR3 is CASSERLAGNEQFF. In nucleotides, the CDR3 is TGTGCCAGCAGTGAACGACTAGCGGGGAATGAGCAGTTCTTC.

The CDR3 spells CASSAAGPNQPQHF. In DNA, the CDR3 is TGTGCCAGCAGTGCGGCAGGGCCTAATCAGCCCCAGCATTTT. This chain connects TRBV27 to TRBJ1-5, with D possibly being TRBD1 (5 bases). CDR1 and CDR2 (germline): MNHEY, SMNVEV (reference sequence). The CDR3 extends over 14 amino acids. Trimming removed 5 bases at V and 4 bases at J, with 12 bases between.

DNA of the CDR3: TGTGCCAGCAGCCAATGGGAGACAGTCAATCAGCCCCAGCATTTT. It is translated as CASSQWETVNQPQHF. V is TRBV4-2 and J is TRBJ1-5; D is possibly TRBD1 (5 bases). Looked up from germline, CDR1 is LGHNA and CDR2 is YNFKEQ. V was pared by 2 bases and J by 3 bases, with 11 bases between. CDR3 size: 15 residues.

The genes are TRBV5-6 and TRBJ2-5; 9 bases agree with TRBD1. Unmatched junction bases numbered 10, after V lost 6 bases and J lost 7 bases. The germline gives CDR1 SGHDT, CDR2 YYEEEE. The CDR3 is made up of 14 amino acids. The CDR3 nucleotides read TGTGCCAGCAAGATTCCGGGACAGGGAAGGACCCAGTACTTC. Residues: CASKIPGQGRTQYF. The full variable domain, in which reference TRBV5-6 and TRBJ2-5 provide the parts outside the CDR3, is DAGVTQSPTHLIKTRGQQVTLRCSPKSGHDTVSWYQQALGQGPQFIFQYYEEEERQRGNFPDRFSGHQFPNYSSELNVNALLLGDSALYLCASKIPGQGRTQYFGPGTRLLVL.

The chain uses TRBV27 and TRBJ2-7, with D maybe TRBD2 (5 bases). Germline CDR1 MNHEY, CDR2 SMNVEV (reference sequence). The CDR3 has 16 residues. The V end was cut by 2 bases, the J end by 0 bases, with 14 bases between. DNA for the CDR3: TGTGCCAGCAGTTTAGGGCCGGGAACGAGCTCCTACGAGCAGTACTTC. It encodes CASSLGPGTSSYEQYF.

The chain links TRBV19 to TRBJ1-5; D remains unclear. Trimming stripped 7 bases from V and 3 bases from J, with 10 bases between. Germline V CDR1 and CDR2: LNHDA, SQIVND (reference sequence). The CDR3 spans 13 residues. CDR3 loop: CASNSWDNQPQHF. The CDR3 DNA reads TGTGCCAGTAACTCGTGGGACAATCAGCCCCAGCATTTT.

The CDR3 here is CASSEAQGDSFYEQYF. CDR3 nucleotide sequence: TGTGCCAGCAGTGAAGCGCAAGGGGATAGTTTCTACGAGCAGTACTTC. This rearrangement joins TRBV6-1 to TRBJ2-7; D might be TRBD1 (5 bases). This CDR3 has 16 amino acids. From germline, CDR1 is MNHNS and CDR2 SASEGT. V shed 0 bases and J shed 3 bases, with 15 bases lying between them.

Comments on this clonotype: Being one base from a much bigger clone, this may be a read error. This chain joins TRBV7-4 and TRBJ1-2; perhaps TRBD1 as D (6 bases). The CDR3 loop spans 15 amino acids. CDR1 and CDR2 (germline): SGHVT, SQSDAQ. CDR3 bases: TGTACCAGCAGCTCCCCCTCAGGGGCTAACTATGGCTACACCTTC. As protein: CTSSSPSGANYGYTF.

This clonotype was seen only a few times. The chain carries TRBV6-6 and TRBJ2-7; unclear D gene. CDR1 and CDR2 (germline): MNHNY, SVGAGI (reference sequence). Trimming took 0 bases from V and 3 from J, leaving 6 bases between them. The CDR3 extends over 13 amino acids. CDR3: CASSYSIYYEQYF. DNA of the CDR3: TGTGCCAGCAGTTACTCGATATACTACGAGCAGTACTTC.

J is TRBJ2-2 and V is TRBV7-2; no reliable D call. The CDR3 has 15 residues. Trimming took 5 bases from V and 1 from J, leaving 11 bases between them. CDR1 SGHTA and CDR2 FQGNSA come from the germline V gene. The CDR3 DNA follows: TGTGCCAGCAGCCCCCTCGCAATGAACACCGGGGAGCTGTTTTTT. Its translation is CASSPLAMNTGELFF.

A few counts support this clonotype. The CDR3 nucleotides read TGTGCCAGTTTCCGGAGGGGACCTTACAATGAGCAGTTCTTC. Amino acid sequence: CASFRRGPYNEQFF. The chain employs TRBV7-9 and TRBJ2-1; a weak D match, TRBD2 (6 bases). The germline V gene has CDR1 SEHNR and CDR2 FQNEAQ (reference sequence). Trimming left V 9 bases short and J 4 bases short, with 16 bases between. CDR3 length: 14 amino acids.

For the CDR3, the DNA is TGTGCCAGCAGTTTAGCCCTTTGGTATGAGCAGTTCTTC. Encoded protein: CASSLALWYEQFF. The chain carries TRBV27 and TRBJ2-1; D uncertain. Germline CDR1 reads MNHEY; CDR2 reads SMNVEV (reference sequence). The CDR3 is 13 residues long. Trimming cost V 2 bases and J 8 bases, with 10 bases left between them.

The chain joins TRBV7-2 to TRBJ2-5; 8 nucleotides align to TRBD2. The germline CDR1 and CDR2 sequences are SGHTA and FQGNSA. CDR3 size: 14 residues. The ends lost 5 bases at V and 5 bases at J; junction bases unmatched: 7. CDR3 protein: CASSPAGGWETQYF. The CDR3 bases are TGTGCCAGCAGCCCTGCGGGGGGCTGGGAGACCCAGTACTTC.

This clonotype was recorded many times. A much larger clone sits a single nucleotide away, making a read error possible. The V gene is TRBV7-6, the J gene TRBJ2-1; D call uncertain. The CDR3 covers 13 residues. Germline V gene data show CDR1 as SGHVS and CDR2 as FNYEAQ. The ends were cut back, 2 bases at V and 4 bases at J, with 6 bases in the middle. The CDR3 sequence: CASSLSFYNEQFF. The CDR3 DNA sequence: TGTGCCAGCAGCTTAAGTTTTTACAATGAGCAGTTCTTC.